Reported below is one T cell receptor (beta chain). Germline and junction disagree at one end, which may indicate a read error. Here immunoSEQ multiplex PCR was the method, and the copy in TCRdb shows in-frame clones only, minus some. The sample has roughly 47,000 clones; about half are singletons. The data are from a study of cytotoxic CD8 clonotypes in ibrutinib-treated CLL. The CDR3 contains 11 residues. CDR1 is GTSNPN and CDR2 is SVGIG in the germline V gene (reference sequence). The receptor comes from a human donor with chronic lymphocytic leukemia. Here the sequenced sample was PBMCs, taken after 12 months of ibrutinib treatment. The chain links TRBV30 to TRBJ2-1; 8 positions match TRBD2. CDR3 residues: CAWSVQERELF. The CDR3, as DNA: TGTGCCTGGAGTGTACAGGAGCGGGAGCTCTTC.